These 25 T cell receptor beta chains originate from one sample sequenced in a study of blood T cell repertoires in COVID-19. Clones were read by immunoSEQ multiplex PCR, and TCRdb kept only the in-frame ones, dropping some. The repertoire holds 210,000 or so clones, with approximately 87% as singletons. The sequenced sample was peripheral blood. Every receptor here comes from a woman between 50 and 59 years old with acute or convalescent COVID-19.

This sequence joins TRBV5-1 and TRBJ1-5; TRBD1 agrees at 8 bases. The CDR3 has 16 amino acids. Germline CDR1 SGHRS, CDR2 YFSETQ. Trimming removed 0 bases from V and 2 bases from J; junction bases left unmatched: 4. CDR3 DNA sequence: TGCGCCAGCAGCTTGGGGACAGGGCCGGGCAATCAGCCCCAGCATTTT. Translating gives CASSLGTGPGNQPQHF.

The chain has TRBV5-1 and TRBJ2-1; 7 bases agree with TRBD2. V was clipped by 4 bases and J by 0 bases; unmatched bases: 7. CDR3 length: 16 amino acids. The V gene's germline CDR1 is SGHRS and CDR2 YFSETQ. The CDR3 here is CASSTLAASSYNEQFF. The CDR3 DNA reads TGCGCCAGCAGCACCCTAGCGGCGAGCTCCTACAATGAGCAGTTCTTC.

The genes are TRBV24-1 and TRBJ2-3; the match to TRBD2 covers 8 bases. The V and J ends lost 5 bases and 2 bases, in that order; junction bases with no gene match: 8. CDR1 is KGHDR, CDR2 SFDVKD, per germline. This CDR3 contains 16 residues. The CDR3 nucleotides are TGTGCCACCAGTGGCGGGGGGCACCTATCCACAGATACGCAGTATTTT. Its protein product is CATSGGGHLSTDTQYF.

The chain carries TRBV21-1 and TRBJ2-3; the table gives TRBD2 as D, unverified against the DNA. TRBV21-1 is annotated as a pseudogene. The CDR3 extends over 14 amino acids. The CDR3 region has the DNA TGTGCCAGCAGCGGAGGAGCTAGCACAGATACGCAGTATTTT. Protein sequence: CASSGGASTDTQYF.

The chain is built from TRBV29-1 and TRBJ2-1; D perhaps matches TRBD2 (5 bases). The CDR3 runs to 11 residues. Germline CDR1 and CDR2: SQVTM and ANQGSEA. Trimming left V 6 bases short and J 9 bases short, with 12 bases between. The CDR3 here is CSVGRTSEQFF. The DNA for the CDR3 is TGCAGCGTGGGCCGCACTAGTGAGCAGTTCTTC.

The CDR3 region is CASSLRDRVSYNSPLHF. CDR3 coding DNA: TGTGCCAGCAGCTTACGGGACAGGGTCTCCTATAATTCACCCCTCCACTTT. The chain is built from TRBV7-8 and TRBJ1-6; 9 bases are a match to TRBD1. From germline, CDR1 is SGHVS and CDR2 FQNEAQ. V shed 2 bases and J 0 bases; nucleotides not matched to a gene: 2. The CDR3 is 17 residues long.

The chain employs TRBV6-2 or TRBV6-3 and TRBJ1-5; the match to TRBD1 covers 12 bases. In germline, CDR1 is MNHEY, CDR2 SVGEGT. The CDR3 sequence is 18 residues long. V lost 4 bases to trimming and J lost 4 bases; unmatched junction nucleotides: 11. The CDR3 protein is CASSFLRDRGHRNQPQHF. Written as DNA, the CDR3 is TGTGCCAGCAGTTTCCTCCGGGACAGGGGGCACCGAAATCAGCCCCAGCATTTT.

This chain connects TRBV9 to TRBJ1-3; possibly TRBD1 for D (6 bases). The CDR3 has 15 residues. Trimming cost V 2 bases and J 0 bases, with 9 bases left between them. Germline V gene lookup returns CDR1 SGDLS and CDR2 YYNGEE. CDR3 region: CASSVADSSGNTIYF. CDR3 DNA sequence: TGTGCCAGCAGCGTGGCGGACAGCTCTGGAAACACCATATATTTT.

The genes are TRBV27 and TRBJ2-3, with 11 bases identical to TRBD2. The trim removed 5 bases at V and 3 bases at J, leaving 4 bases unmatched. The CDR3 spans 15 residues. Per germline, CDR1 MNHEY and CDR2 SMNVEV (reference sequence). The CDR3 here is CASSPTSGRTDTQYF. The CDR3 nucleotides are TGTGCCAGCAGTCCCACTAGCGGGAGAACAGATACGCAGTATTTT.

This chain links TRBV19 with TRBJ2-3; 12 bases match TRBD2. Germline CDR1 and CDR2: LNHDA and SQIVND (reference sequence). With V trimmed by 2 bases and J by 2 bases, 8 bases remained unmatched. The CDR3 has 18 amino acids. For the CDR3, the DNA is TGTGCCAGTAGTATATCTAGCGGGGGGGTCTATCCCACAGATACGCAGTATTTT. This translates into CASSISSGGVYPTDTQYF.

This chain uses TRBV4-1 with TRBJ1-1; unclear D gene. The germline CDR1 and CDR2 sequences are MGHRA and YSYEKL. V lost 0 bases and J lost 1, with 15 bases in between. The CDR3 length is 17 residues. CDR3 protein: CASSQEPTLYRNTEAFF. For the CDR3, the DNA is TGCGCCAGCAGCCAAGAGCCAACCTTATACAGGAACACTGAAGCTTTCTTT.

V gene TRBV10-3 combines with J gene TRBJ2-1, with 8 bases lining up with TRBD2. From germline, CDR1 is ENHRY and CDR2 SYGVKD. The CDR3 length is 13 residues. J lost 9 bases, V lost 4 bases, and 5 bases had no gene match. CDR3: CAISVGSGVEQFF. Here the CDR3 DNA reads TGTGCCATCAGTGTCGGTAGCGGGGTTGAGCAGTTCTTC.

The chain employs TRBV7-2 and TRBJ1-6, with 7 nucleotides matching TRBD1. Germline V gene sequence: CDR1 SGHTA, CDR2 FQGNSA. J lost 9 bases, V lost 1 base, and 12 bases had no gene match. CDR3 length: 17 amino acids. The CDR3 loop reads CASSLVKSPGGSSPLHF. CDR3 DNA: TGTGCCAGCAGCTTAGTTAAATCCCCAGGGGGTAGTTCACCCCTCCACTTT. The variable domain in full, completed from reference TRBV7-2 and TRBJ1-6, reads GAGVSQSPSNKVTEKGKDVELRCDPISGHTALYWYRQSLGQGLEFLIYFQGNSAPDKSGLPSDRFSAERTGGSVSTLTIQRTQQEDSAVYLCASSLVKSPGGSSPLHFGNGTRLTVT.

This chain uses TRBV21-1 with TRBJ1-6; no DNA check was done on the table's D call, TRBD1. TRBV21-1 is given as a pseudogene. The CDR3 is 15 residues long. This chain's CDR3 is CASSHRDRVGSPLHF. The CDR3, as DNA: TGTGCCAGCAGCCATCGGGACAGGGTAGGGTCACCCCTCCACTTT.

The rearrangement joins TRBV24-1 to TRBJ1-2, with 10 positions matching TRBD1. Germline V gene data show CDR1 as KGHDR and CDR2 as SFDVKD. V gave up 4 bases and J gave up 6 bases; unmatched junction bases: 10. This CDR3 has 16 amino acids. DNA of the CDR3: TGTGCCACCAGTGACACCGGACAGGGGGGGGTTGATGGCTACACCTTC. Translation gives CATSDTGQGGVDGYTF.

The chain links TRBV5-1 to TRBJ1-3; D remains ambiguous. The CDR3 runs to 14 residues. Germline V lookup: CDR1 SGHRS, CDR2 YFSETQ. The V and J ends lost 7 bases and 0 bases respectively, with 11 bases between them. The CDR3 bases are TGCGCCAGCTCCCCCGGGAGCTCTGGAAACACCATATATTTT. As protein: CASSPGSSGNTIYF. Combining the CDR3 with reference TRBV5-1 and TRBJ1-3 gives the whole variable domain KAGVTQTPRYLIKTRGQQVTLSCSPISGHRSVSWYQQTPGQGLQFLFEYFSETQRNKGNFPGRFSGRQFSNSRSEMNVSTLELGDSALYLCASSPGSSGNTIYFGEGSWLTVV.

This clone was picked up one time. For the CDR3, the DNA is TGCGCCAGCAGCCCGGACAGGGGGATTTGGGGCTATGGCTACACCTTC. Residues: CASSPDRGIWGYGYTF. The V call is TRBV5-1, the J call TRBJ1-2; 10 nucleotides agree with TRBD1. The CDR3 length is 16 residues. Germline assignment: CDR1 SGHRS and CDR2 YFSETQ. V lost 4 bases, J lost 4 bases, and 10 bases stayed unmatched.

V is TRBV7-2 and J is TRBJ1-2, with D unclear. V gave up 1 base and J gave up 8 bases, with 8 bases separating them. The germline V gene encodes CDR1 SGHTA and CDR2 FQGNSA. This CDR3 contains 12 residues. The CDR3 loop reads CASSLDGWGYTF. CDR3 DNA sequence: TGTGCCAGCAGCTTAGACGGGTGGGGCTACACCTTC.

The chain recombines TRBV9 with TRBJ2-5; TRBD1 matches 11 bases. The CDR3 is 16 residues long. The germline V gene encodes CDR1 SGDLS and CDR2 YYNGEE. J was trimmed by 3 bases and V by 0 bases; bases with no gene match: 4. The CDR3 protein is CASSVVGTGGKETQYF. The CDR3 nucleotides read TGTGCCAGCAGCGTAGTAGGGACAGGGGGGAAAGAGACCCAGTACTTC.

This chain uses TRBV11-3 with TRBJ2-2, with unresolved D. This CDR3 is 13 amino acids long. V was cut by 0 bases and J by 6 bases, with 5 bases left in between. CDR1 and CDR2 from the germline V gene are SGHNT and YENEEA. The CDR3 coding sequence is TGTGCCAGCAGCTTAGAATGGCCCGGGGAGCTGTTTTTT. As protein: CASSLEWPGELFF.

The chain has TRBV6-2 or TRBV6-3 and TRBJ2-3; the match to TRBD2 covers 8 bases. Germline V lookup: CDR1 MNHEY, CDR2 SVGEGT. V lost 6 bases and J lost 1; bases outside the gene matches: 6. This CDR3 spans 15 amino acids. CDR3 region: CASSPGTRRTDTQYF. DNA of the CDR3: TGTGCCAGCAGCCCCGGGACTAGACGCACAGATACGCAGTATTTT.

The chain joins TRBV7-9 to TRBJ2-1, with 8 positions matching TRBD2. The germline V gene encodes CDR1 SEHNR and CDR2 FQNEAQ (reference sequence). This CDR3 is built from 13 residues. Trimming removed 4 bases from V and 9 bases from J; junction bases left unmatched: 5. The DNA for the CDR3 is TGTGCCAGCAGCTCGGGACTAGGTATTGAGCAGTTCTTC. It codes for CASSSGLGIEQFF.

V and J are TRBV3-1 (or the pseudogene TRBV3-2) and TRBJ2-7; the match to TRBD2 covers 10 bases. Germline V gene data show CDR1 as LGHDT and CDR2 as YNNKEL (reference sequence). The CDR3 length is 16 residues. V shed 0 bases and J 3 bases; nucleotides not matched to a gene: 5. The CDR3 sequence: CASSQDLGTSVYEQYF. CDR3 bases: TGTGCCAGCAGCCAAGATCTTGGGACTAGCGTCTACGAGCAGTACTTC.

The genes are TRBV18 and TRBJ1-2, with D hard to call. CDR1 and CDR2 (germline): KGHSH, LQKENI. With 0 bases removed from V and 8 bases from J, the gap between germline ends came to 10 bases. This CDR3 spans 13 amino acids. The CDR3, as DNA: TGTGCCAGCTCACCACCGTCCGGGTACGGCTACACCTTC. It yields the protein CASSPPSGYGYTF.

The gene calls are TRBV6-5 and TRBJ2-5; no definite D call. The CDR3 totals 15 residues. Germline assignment: CDR1 MNHEY and CDR2 SVGAGI. Between the trimmed V and J ends, which lost 7 bases and 5 bases, there was a span of 20 bases. Here the CDR3 reads CASTSPSIAGETQYF. The CDR3 DNA sequence: TGTGCCAGCACCTCACCGTCGATAGCTGGCGAGACCCAGTACTTC.